The rows below give T cell receptor beta chains drawn from one sample of a study of blood T cell repertoires in COVID-19. Some clones are missing from TCRdb's copy, which holds only in-frame ones; the method was immunoSEQ multiplex PCR. The sample lists roughly 70,000 clones, just under 90% occurring once. Sequenced material: peripheral blood. These receptors came from a woman of 80 years or more with active COVID-19. Each CDR3 is given with its conserved first and last residue. The D gene is left open where the match is weak. Rows give clone size only sometimes, using once, few, many, or a class for an expanded clone.

TRBJ2-6,.,TRBV19,15,.,TGTGCCAGTATATTGAGTCCTTCTGGGGCCAACGTCCTGACTTTC,CASILSPSGANVLTF
TRBJ2-7,.,TRBV24-1,15,TRBD2,TGTGCCACCAGTGTTGGGACTAGCGGGAGGTACGAGCAGTACTTC,CATSVGTSGRYEQYF
TRBJ1-2,.,TRBV6-1,14,.,TGTGCCAGCAGTGAAGCTGGGAGAGTGGGAGGCTACACCTTC,CASSEAGRVGGYTF
TRBJ2-7,.,TRBV5-5,17,.,TGTGCCAGCAGCTCGGGCGGCAGTGGGGTTAAGCGGGACGAGCAGTACTTC,CASSSGGSGVKRDEQYF
TRBJ2-7,.,TRBV29-1,17,TRBD1,TGCAGCGTTGGCGACTTCCGGGCCGGACAGGGGGCGAGGGAGCAGTACTTC,CSVGDFRAGQGAREQYF
TRBJ1-4,.,TRBV10-3,14,.,TGTGCCATCAGTGAAGGCAGGGGTGATGAAAAACTGTTTTTT,CAISEGRGDEKLFF
TRBJ2-1,.,TRBV4-3,16,TRBD1,TGCGCCAGCAGCCAAGTTAACCCGGACAGGTACAATGAGCAGTTCTTC,CASSQVNPDRYNEQFF
TRBJ1-1,.,TRBV19,15,.,TGTGCCAGTAGTAATTCACCGGGGGGTTTATTTGGAGCTTTCTTT,CASSNSPGGLFGAFF
TRBJ2-7,few,TRBV10-3,13,.,TGTGCCATCAGTGCGGCAGGGGTCGACGAGCAGTACTTC,CAISAAGVDEQYF
TRBJ2-3,.,TRBV9,13,.,TGTGCCAGCAGCGGGGGCTCCACAGATACGCAGTATTTT,CASSGGSTDTQYF
TRBJ2-5,.,TRBV12-3/TRBV12-4,13,.,TGTGCCAGCAGTCAACAGGGTCAAGAGACCCAGTACTTC,CASSQQGQETQYF
TRBJ2-3,.,TRBV9,14,TRBD2,TGTGCCAGCAACCCAGCGGGAAACACAGATACGCAGTATTTT,CASNPAGNTDTQYF
TRBJ1-5,.,TRBV2,14,.,TGTGCCAGCACATACAGGGAAAGCAATCAGCCCCAGCATTTT,CASTYRESNQPQHF
TRBJ2-3,.,TRBV7-3,14,.,TGTGCCAGCAGCTTAAGGGCAGGGACAGATACGCAGTATTTT,CASSLRAGTDTQYF
TRBJ2-6,once,TRBV6-5,15,.,TGTGCCAGCAGACAAACAGGCTCTGGGGCCAACGTCCTGACTTTC,CASRQTGSGANVLTF
TRBJ1-4,once,TRBV4-2,17,TRBD1,TGTGCCAGCAGCCCTTTAGGGCAGGGGGCAAGGAATGAAAAACTGTTTTTT,CASSPLGQGARNEKLFF
TRBJ2-7,.,TRBV5-1,16,TRBD2,TGCGCCAGCAGCTCCCAGACTAGCGGGACCTCCTACGAGCAGTACTTC,CASSSQTSGTSYEQYF
TRBJ2-5,.,TRBV28,12,.,TGTGCCAGCAGTCCGGGCCAAGAGACCCAGTACTTC,CASSPGQETQYF
TRBJ2-5,few,TRBV28,15,TRBD1,TGTGCCAGCAGTTTTACAGGGGCCACCAGGGAGACCCAGTACTTC,CASSFTGATRETQYF
TRBJ2-7,.,TRBV21-1,14,.,TGTGCCAGCAGCAAGAGGGACAGATCCTACGAGCAGTACTTC,CASSKRDRSYEQYF
TRBJ2-2,.,TRBV9,13,.,TGTGCCAGCAGCCCCCGGTTGGCCGGGGAGCTGTTTTTT,CASSPRLAGELFF
TRBJ2-1,.,TRBV15,16,TRBD2,TGTGCCACCAGCAGAGTCCCGAGCGGGGCGGGGGATGAGCAGTTCTTC,CATSRVPSGAGDEQFF
TRBJ2-7,.,TRBV7-8,17,.,TGTGCCAGCAGCTTAGAGTTGGCGGGGACTTATAGAGCCGAGCAGTACTTC,CASSLELAGTYRAEQYF
TRBJ1-5,few,TRBV7-2,16,.,TGTGCCAGCAGCTTAGCCCTCAGGGGCGCTTTTCAGCCCCAGCATTTT,CASSLALRGAFQPQHF
TRBJ1-1,.,TRBV30,14,.,TGTGCCTGGAGGATGGGGAGGGTGAACACTGAAGCTTTCTTT,CAWRMGRVNTEAFF